This T cell receptor (beta chain) derives from a study of cytomegalovirus exposure and HLA in healthy donors. Study-wide background: A preliminary data release comprised about 85 million unique TCRs obtained from HLA-typed donors. Study-wide points: As a later analysis revealed, the rate of TCR association differed by HLA locus, with DRB1 most and HLA-C fewest.

Likely unrecorded immune exposures existed in these nominally healthy donors. This clone was seen more than once but under ten times. Its antigen is undetermined. A multiplex PCR was run with 60 Vbeta primers and 13 Jbeta primers. Produced via immunoSEQ multiplex PCR; TCRdb's table is partial and in-frame only. The repertoire has 100,000 to 150,000 clones, about 10% of them found once; the top ten carry approximately 4.4%. Germline CDR1 and CDR2: SEHNR and FQNEAQ (reference sequence). The J segment lost 6 bases and the V segment lost 5 bases, leaving 12 bases of the junction unmatched. The length of the CDR3 is 15 residues.

Sequenced material: PBMCs. The clonotype was recovered from a woman younger than 30 in good health and CMV-seropositive. The genes are TRBV7-9 and TRBJ2-7, with 8 bases aligning to TRBD2. CDR3 DNA sequence: TGTGCCAGCAGCAGCAGCGGGAGTGTCCCCCTCGAGCAGTACTTC. This gives the protein CASSSSGSVPLEQYF.